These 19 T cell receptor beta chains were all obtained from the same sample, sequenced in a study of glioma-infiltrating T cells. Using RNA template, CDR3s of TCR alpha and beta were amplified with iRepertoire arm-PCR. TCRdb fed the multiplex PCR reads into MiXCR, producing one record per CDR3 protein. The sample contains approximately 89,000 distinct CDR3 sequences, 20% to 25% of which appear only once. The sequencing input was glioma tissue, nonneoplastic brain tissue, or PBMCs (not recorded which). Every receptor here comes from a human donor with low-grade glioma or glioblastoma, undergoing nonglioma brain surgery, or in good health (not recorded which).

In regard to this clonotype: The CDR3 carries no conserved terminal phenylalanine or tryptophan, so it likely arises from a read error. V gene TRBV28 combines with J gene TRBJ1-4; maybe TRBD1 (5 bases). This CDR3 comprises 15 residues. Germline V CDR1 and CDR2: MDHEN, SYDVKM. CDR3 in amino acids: CASSNLGEHNKKLFV. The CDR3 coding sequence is TGTGCCAGCTCCAACCTGGGGGAACATAATAAAAAACTGTTTGTT.

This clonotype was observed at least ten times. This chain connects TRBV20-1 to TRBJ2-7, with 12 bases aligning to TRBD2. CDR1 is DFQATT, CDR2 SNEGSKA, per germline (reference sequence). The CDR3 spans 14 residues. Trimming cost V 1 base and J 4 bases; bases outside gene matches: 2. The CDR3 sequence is CSARVGLAGYEQYF. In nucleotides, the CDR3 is TGCAGTGCTAGAGTGGGACTAGCGGGTTACGAGCAGTACTTC.

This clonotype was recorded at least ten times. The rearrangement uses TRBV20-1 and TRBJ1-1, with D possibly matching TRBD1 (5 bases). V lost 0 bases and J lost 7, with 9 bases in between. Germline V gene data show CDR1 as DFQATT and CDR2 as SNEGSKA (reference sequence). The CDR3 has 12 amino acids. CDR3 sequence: CSARDPGNEAFF. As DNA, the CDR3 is TGCAGTGCTAGAGACCCAGGGAATGAAGCTTTCTTT.

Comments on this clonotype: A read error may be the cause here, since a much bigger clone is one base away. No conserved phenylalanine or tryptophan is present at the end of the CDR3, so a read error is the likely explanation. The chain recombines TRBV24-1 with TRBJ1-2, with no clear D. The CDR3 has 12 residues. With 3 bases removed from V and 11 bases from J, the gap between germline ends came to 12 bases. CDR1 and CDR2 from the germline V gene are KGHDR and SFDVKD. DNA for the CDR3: TGTGCCACCAGTGATCCCCAGGACGTATACACCCTC. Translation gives CATSDPQDVYTL.

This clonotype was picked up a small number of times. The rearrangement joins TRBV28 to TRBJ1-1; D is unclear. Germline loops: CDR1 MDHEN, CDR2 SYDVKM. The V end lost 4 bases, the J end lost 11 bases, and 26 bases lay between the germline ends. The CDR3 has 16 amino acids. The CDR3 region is CASSSLHEVANTKAFF. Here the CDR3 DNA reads TGTGCCAGCAGTTCCTTACATGAGGTTGCGAACACTAAGGCTTTCTTT.

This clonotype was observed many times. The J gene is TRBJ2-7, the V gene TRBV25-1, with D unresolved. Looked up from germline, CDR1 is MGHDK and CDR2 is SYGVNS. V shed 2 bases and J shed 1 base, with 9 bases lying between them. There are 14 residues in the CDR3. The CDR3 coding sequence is TGTGCCAGCAGTGAAGAGCACAAATCCTACGAGCAGTACTTC. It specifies CASSEEHKSYEQYF.

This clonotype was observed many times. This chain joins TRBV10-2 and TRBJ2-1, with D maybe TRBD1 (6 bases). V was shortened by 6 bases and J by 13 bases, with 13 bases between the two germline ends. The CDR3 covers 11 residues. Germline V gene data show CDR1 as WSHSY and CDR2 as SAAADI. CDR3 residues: CASSLTGFQFF. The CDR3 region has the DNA TGCGCCAGCAGCTTAACAGGGTTTCAGTTCTTC.

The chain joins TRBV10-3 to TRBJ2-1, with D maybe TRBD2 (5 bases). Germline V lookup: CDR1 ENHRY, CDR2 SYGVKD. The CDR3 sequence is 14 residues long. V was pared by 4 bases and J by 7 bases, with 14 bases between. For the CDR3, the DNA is TGTGCCATCAGTGGGTGGCAACTAGGGAATGAGCAGTTCTTC. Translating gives CAISGWQLGNEQFF.

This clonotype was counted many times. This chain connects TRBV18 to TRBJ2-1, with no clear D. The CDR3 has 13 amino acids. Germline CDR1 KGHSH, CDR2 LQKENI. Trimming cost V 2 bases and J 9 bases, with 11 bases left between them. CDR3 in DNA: TGTGCCAGCTCACCAAGCATTAACGCTGAGCAGTTCTTC. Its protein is CASSPSINAEQFF.

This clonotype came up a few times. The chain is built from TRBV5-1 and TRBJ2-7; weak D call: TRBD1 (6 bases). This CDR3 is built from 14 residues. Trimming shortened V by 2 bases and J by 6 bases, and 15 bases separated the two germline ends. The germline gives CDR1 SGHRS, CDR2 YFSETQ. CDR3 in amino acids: CASSFSGTPSEQYF. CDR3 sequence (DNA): TGCGCCAGCAGCTTCTCCGGGACACCTTCCGAGCAGTACTTC. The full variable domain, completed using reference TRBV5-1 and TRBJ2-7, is KAGVTQTPRYLIKTRGQQVTLSCSPISGHRSVSWYQQTPGQGLQFLFEYFSETQRNKGNFPGRFSGRQFSNSRSEMNVSTLELGDSALYLCASSFSGTPSEQYFGPGTRLTVT.

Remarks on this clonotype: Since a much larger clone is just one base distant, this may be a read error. The CDR3 sequence: CASSIDRSPQMETQFF. In nucleotides, the CDR3 is TGTGCCAGTAGTATAGATCGAAGCCCTCAGATGGAGACCCAGTTCTTC. V gene TRBV19 combines with J gene TRBJ2-1; D ambiguous. V dropped 0 bases and J dropped 13 bases, with 22 bases sitting between them. Per germline, CDR1 LNHDA and CDR2 SQIVND (reference sequence). The CDR3 runs 16 residues.

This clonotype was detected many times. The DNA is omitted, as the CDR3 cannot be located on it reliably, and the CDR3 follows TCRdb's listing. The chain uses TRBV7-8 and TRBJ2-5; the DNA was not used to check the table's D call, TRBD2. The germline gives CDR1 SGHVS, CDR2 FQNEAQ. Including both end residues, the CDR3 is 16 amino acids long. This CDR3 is CASSSSTGRGLETQYF.

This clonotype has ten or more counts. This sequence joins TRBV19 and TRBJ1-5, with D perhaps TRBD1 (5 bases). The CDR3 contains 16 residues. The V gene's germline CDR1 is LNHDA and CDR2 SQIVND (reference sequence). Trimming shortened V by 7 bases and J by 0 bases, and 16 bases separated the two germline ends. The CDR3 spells CASTPRGGYSNQPQHF. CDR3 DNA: TGTGCCAGTACGCCGCGGGGGGGTTATAGCAATCAGCCCCAGCATTTT.

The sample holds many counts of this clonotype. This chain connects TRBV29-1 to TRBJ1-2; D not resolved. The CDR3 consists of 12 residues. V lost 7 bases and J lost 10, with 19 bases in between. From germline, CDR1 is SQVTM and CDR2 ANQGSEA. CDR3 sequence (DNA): TGCAGCGCCAATTTTGACCCCACCTACTACACCTTC. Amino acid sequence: CSANFDPTYYTF.

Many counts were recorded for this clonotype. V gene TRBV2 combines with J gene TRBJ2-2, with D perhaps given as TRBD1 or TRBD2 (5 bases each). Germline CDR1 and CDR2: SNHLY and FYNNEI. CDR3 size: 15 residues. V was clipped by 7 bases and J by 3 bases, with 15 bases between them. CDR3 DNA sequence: TGTGCCAGCAAATCACAGGAGGCGCACACCGGGGAGCTGTTTTTT. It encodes CASKSQEAHTGELFF.

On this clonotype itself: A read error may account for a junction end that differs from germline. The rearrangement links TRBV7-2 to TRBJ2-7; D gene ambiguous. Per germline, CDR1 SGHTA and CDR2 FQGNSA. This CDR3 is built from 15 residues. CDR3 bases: TGTCCCAGCAGCTTAGAGTCTGGGATACGTCTCGAGCAGTACTTC. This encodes CPSSLESGIRLEQYF.

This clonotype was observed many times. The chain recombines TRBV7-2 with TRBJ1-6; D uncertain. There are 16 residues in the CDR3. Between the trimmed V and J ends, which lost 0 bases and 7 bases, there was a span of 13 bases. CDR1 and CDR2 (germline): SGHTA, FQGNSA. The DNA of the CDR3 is TGTGCCAGCAGCTTAGCAGTGGGGAGGAGGAATTCACCCCTCCACTTT. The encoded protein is CASSLAVGRRNSPLHF.

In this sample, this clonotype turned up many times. The CDR3 loop is CASRRTGSDNSPLHF. Written as DNA, the CDR3 is TGTGCCAGCCGAAGGACAGGGTCGGATAATTCACCCCTCCACTTT. The chain combines TRBV6-2 or TRBV6-3 with TRBJ1-6, with 8 positions matching TRBD1. The junction had 8 bases not matched to a gene; V was cut back by 8 bases and J by 5 bases. The CDR3 consists of 15 residues. Germline CDR1 is MNHEY and CDR2 is SVGEGT.

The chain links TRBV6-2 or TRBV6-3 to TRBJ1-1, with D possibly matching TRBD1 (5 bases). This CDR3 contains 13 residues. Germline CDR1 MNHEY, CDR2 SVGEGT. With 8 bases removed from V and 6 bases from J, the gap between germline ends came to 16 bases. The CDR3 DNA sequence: TGTGCCAGCGCGGCGGGACTTAACGCTGAAGCTTTCTTT. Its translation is CASAAGLNAEAFF.